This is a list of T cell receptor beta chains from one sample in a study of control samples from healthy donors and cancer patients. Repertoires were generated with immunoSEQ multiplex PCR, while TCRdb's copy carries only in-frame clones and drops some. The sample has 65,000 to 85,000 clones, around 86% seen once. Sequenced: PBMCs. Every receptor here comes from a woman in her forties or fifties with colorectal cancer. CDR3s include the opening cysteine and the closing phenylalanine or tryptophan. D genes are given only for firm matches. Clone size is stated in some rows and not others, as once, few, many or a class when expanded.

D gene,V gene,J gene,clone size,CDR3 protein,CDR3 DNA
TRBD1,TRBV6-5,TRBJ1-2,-,CASRRPGGPGYGYTF,TGTGCCAGCAGGCGCCCAGGGGGCCCTGGCTATGGCTACACCTTC
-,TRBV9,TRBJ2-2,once,CASSVVRGTLNTGELFF,TGTGCCAGCAGCGTAGTGCGTGGGACACTCAACACCGGGGAGCTGTTTTTT
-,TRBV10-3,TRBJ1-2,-,CAISVELNYGYTF,TGTGCCATCAGTGTAGAATTGAACTATGGCTACACCTTC
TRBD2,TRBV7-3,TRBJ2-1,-,CASSLTSSGGVYNEQFF,TGTGCCAGCAGCTTAACTTCTAGCGGGGGCGTCTACAATGAGCAGTTCTTC
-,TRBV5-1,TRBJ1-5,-,CASSLGDLNQPQHF,TGCGCCAGCAGCTTGGGGGACTTAAATCAGCCCCAGCATTTT
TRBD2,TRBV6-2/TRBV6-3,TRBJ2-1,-,CASSYYQGLAGKQFF,TGTGCCAGCAGTTACTATCAGGGACTAGCAGGAAAGCAGTTCTTC
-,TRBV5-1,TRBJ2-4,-,CASSPGQGRKNIQYF,TGCGCCAGCAGCCCGGGGCAGGGACGGAAAAACATTCAGTACTTC
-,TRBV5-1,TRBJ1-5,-,CASSLRTGQPQHF,TGCGCCAGCAGCCTGCGGACCGGACAGCCCCAGCATTTT
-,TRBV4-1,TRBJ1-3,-,CASSQQGSGNTIYF,TGCGCCAGCAGCCAACAGGGCTCTGGAAACACCATATATTTT
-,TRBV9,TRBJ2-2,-,CASSGRGGELFF,TGTGCCAGCAGCGGACGGGGCGGGGAGCTGTTTTTT
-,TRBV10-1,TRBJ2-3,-,CASSESIATGTDTQYF,TGCGCCAGCAGTGAGTCGATCGCAACGGGCACAGATACGCAGTATTTT
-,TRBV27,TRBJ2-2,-,CASSRETNTGELFF,TGTGCCAGCAGCCGAGAGACGAACACCGGGGAGCTGTTTTTT
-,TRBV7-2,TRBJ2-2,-,CASSLALGDTGELFF,TGTGCCAGCAGCTTAGCCCTCGGTGACACCGGGGAGCTGTTTTTT
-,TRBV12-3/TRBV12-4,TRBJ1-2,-,CASSTYYGYTF,TGTGCCAGCAGTACATACTATGGCTACACCTTC
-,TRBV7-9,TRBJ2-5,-,CASSLGGPVETQYF,TGTGCCAGCAGCCTCGGGGGGCCGGTAGAGACCCAGTACTTC
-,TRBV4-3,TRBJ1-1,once,CASSLKQGVTEAFF,TGCGCCAGCAGCCTAAAGCAGGGTGTCACTGAAGCTTTCTTT
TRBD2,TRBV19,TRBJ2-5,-,CASSKRSLAGGETQYF,TGTGCCAGTAGTAAAAGGAGTCTAGCGGGGGGAGAGACCCAGTACTTC
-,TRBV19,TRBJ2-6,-,CASKIERSGANVLTF,TGTGCCAGTAAGATCGAACGGTCTGGGGCCAACGTCCTGACTTTC
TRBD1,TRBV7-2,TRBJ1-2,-,CASSLVSGGPYGYTF,TGTGCCAGCAGCTTAGTTTCAGGGGGGCCCTATGGCTACACCTTC
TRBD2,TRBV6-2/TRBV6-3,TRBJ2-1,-,CASSYQTSGGPTDEQFF,TGTGCCAGCAGTTACCAAACTAGCGGGGGGCCTACGGATGAGCAGTTCTTC
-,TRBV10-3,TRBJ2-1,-,CAISGQTQNNEQFF,TGTGCCATCAGTGGACAGACACAAAACAATGAGCAGTTCTTC
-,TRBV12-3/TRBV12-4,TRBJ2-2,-,CAIAMTGELFF,TGTGCCATTGCGATGACCGGGGAGCTGTTTTTT
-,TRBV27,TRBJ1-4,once,CASSLNMAQEKLFF,TGTGCCAGCAGTTTAAACATGGCGCAAGAAAAACTGTTTTTT
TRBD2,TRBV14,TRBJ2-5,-,CASSQVVAGSETQYF,TGTGCCAGCAGCCAAGTCGTAGCGGGGTCGGAGACCCAGTACTTC
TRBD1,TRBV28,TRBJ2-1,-,CASSYEGGREQFF,TGTGCCAGCAGTTATGAAGGGGGCCGTGAGCAGTTCTTC
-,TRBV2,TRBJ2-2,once,CASSSWTVSGELFF,TGTGCCAGCAGTTCTTGGACTGTATCCGGGGAGCTGTTTTTT
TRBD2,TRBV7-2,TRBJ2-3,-,CASSSGGHTDTQYF,TGTGCCAGCAGCAGCGGGGGCCACACAGATACGCAGTATTTT
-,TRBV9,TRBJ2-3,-,CASSVDGDTQYF,TGTGCCAGCAGCGTAGACGGCGATACGCAGTATTTT
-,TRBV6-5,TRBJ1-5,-,CASSYSKRGDQPQHF,TGTGCCAGCAGTTACTCTAAGAGGGGGGATCAGCCCCAGCATTTT
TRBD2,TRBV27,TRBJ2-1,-,CASNELGRGNYNEQFF,TGTGCCAGCAATGAACTGGGGCGGGGGAATTACAATGAGCAGTTCTTC
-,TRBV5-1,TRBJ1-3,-,CASSSSDSGNTIYF,TGCGCCAGCAGCTCTTCCGACTCTGGAAACACCATATATTTT
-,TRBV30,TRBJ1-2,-,CAWSEAGGGYGYTF,TGTGCCTGGAGTGAGGCGGGGGGCGGCTATGGCTACACCTTC
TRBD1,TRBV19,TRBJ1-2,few,CARDRGSYGYTF,TGTGCCAGAGACAGGGGAAGCTATGGCTACACCTTC
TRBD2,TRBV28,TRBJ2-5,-,CASSFGRGTRKETQYF,TGTGCCAGCAGTTTCGGTCGAGGGACTAGGAAAGAGACCCAGTACTTC
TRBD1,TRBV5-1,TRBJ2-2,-,CASSTGQGVNTGELFF,TGCGCCAGCAGCACGGGACAGGGGGTGAACACCGGGGAGCTGTTTTTT
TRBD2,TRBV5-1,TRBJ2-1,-,CASVESQGGEQFF,TGCGCCAGCGTCGAATCGCAGGGAGGGGAGCAGTTCTTC
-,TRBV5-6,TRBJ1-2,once,CASSQFQFGGIYYGYTF,TGTGCCAGCAGCCAATTTCAGTTTGGGGGTATTTACTATGGCTACACCTTC
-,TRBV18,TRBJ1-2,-,CASSPRPEGTGGYTF,TGTGCCAGCTCACCCCGCCCTGAGGGAACGGGAGGCTACACCTTC
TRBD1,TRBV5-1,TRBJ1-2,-,CASSFGTGDYTF,TGCGCCAGCAGCTTCGGGACAGGGGACTACACCTTC
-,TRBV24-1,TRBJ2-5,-,CATSEKRATGETQYF,TGTGCCACCAGTGAAAAGCGGGCGACCGGGGAGACCCAGTACTTC
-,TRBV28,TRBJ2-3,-,CAINRASTDTQYF,TGTGCCATCAACAGAGCTAGCACAGATACGCAGTATTTT
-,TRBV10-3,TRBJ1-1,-,CAISGNQRNTEAFF,TGTGCCATCAGTGGGAACCAACGGAACACTGAAGCTTTCTTT
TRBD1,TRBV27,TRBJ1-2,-,CASREQGGDYGYTF,TGTGCCAGCAGGGAACAGGGGGGGGACTATGGCTACACCTTC
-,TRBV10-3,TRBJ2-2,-,CASTGTPATGELFF,TGTGCCAGCACCGGGACTCCGGCCACCGGGGAGCTGTTTTTT
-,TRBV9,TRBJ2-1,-,CASSVVGPPGEQFF,TGTGCCAGCAGCGTAGTCGGTCCCCCTGGTGAGCAGTTCTTC
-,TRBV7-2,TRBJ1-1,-,CASSSQQRNTEAFF,TGTGCCAGCAGCTCCCAGCAAAGGAACACTGAAGCTTTCTTT
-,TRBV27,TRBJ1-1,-,CASSFRENTEAFF,TGTGCCAGCAGTTTTCGAGAGAACACTGAAGCTTTCTTT
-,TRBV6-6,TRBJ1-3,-,CASTLSGYFSGNTIYF,TGTGCCAGCACTTTATCGGGTTACTTCTCTGGAAACACCATATATTTT
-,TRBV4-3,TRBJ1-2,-,CASSPRQARGYTF,TGCGCCAGCAGTCCTAGACAGGCTCGAGGCTACACCTTC
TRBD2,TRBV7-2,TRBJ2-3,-,CASSLASGGSDTQYF,TGTGCCAGCAGCTTAGCCAGCGGGGGCTCAGATACGCAGTATTTT
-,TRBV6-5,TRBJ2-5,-,CASSYSGRGIGETQYF,TGTGCCAGCAGTTACTCCGGGAGAGGAATCGGGGAGACCCAGTACTTC
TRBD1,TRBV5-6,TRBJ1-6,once,CASSLGTGVGSPLHF,TGTGCCAGCAGCTTGGGGACAGGGGTGGGGTCACCCCTCCACTTT
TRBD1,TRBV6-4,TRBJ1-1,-,CASSQGAEAFF,TGTGCCAGCAGTCAGGGGGCTGAAGCTTTCTTT